Below, 17 T cell receptor beta chains from the same sample are listed, as sequenced in a study of T-cell memory formation after mild COVID-19. MiXCR was run by TCRdb on the 5' RACE reads, yielding one entry per CDR3 protein. The sample has 110,000 to 150,000 distinct CDR3 sequences, 11% to 15% seen once. The sample was PBMCs or a T cell subset sorted from them (not recorded which). The receptors were sampled from an adult woman who had mild COVID-19 (a few samples of this study predate the infection). Cell type and time point are not known.

This clonotype was recorded at least ten times. The chain joins TRBV6-1 to TRBJ2-1, with TRBD1 as a possible D gene (6 bases). From germline, CDR1 is MNHNS and CDR2 SASEGT. Trimming shortened V by 5 bases and J by 4 bases, and 18 bases separated the two germline ends. The CDR3 runs 16 residues. The CDR3 DNA sequence: TGTGCCAGCAGTCAAGGGACAATCTCCTTTTACAATGAGCAGTTCTTC. This translates into CASSQGTISFYNEQFF.

The V and J genes are TRBV20-1 and TRBJ1-3; TRBD1 matches 7 bases. V trimming: 4 bases; J trimming: 1 base; junction bases outside the gene matches: 4. The CDR3 has 14 amino acids. CDR1 is DFQATT and CDR2 is SNEGSKA in the germline V gene (reference sequence). CDR3 protein: CSANPTGSGNTIYF. CDR3 nucleotides: TGCAGTGCTAATCCGACAGGGTCTGGAAACACCATATATTTT.

The chain joins TRBV12-3 or TRBV12-4 to TRBJ2-5; D may be TRBD1 (7 bases). V was cut by 5 bases and J by 4 bases, with 20 bases left in between. The CDR3 is 16 amino acids. This CDR3 is CASSARGQGVRETQYF. CDR3 nucleotide sequence: TGTGCCAGCAGTGCCCGGGGGCAGGGGGTTCGAGAGACCCAGTACTTC.

This chain connects TRBV2 to TRBJ1-1; D unresolved. The CDR3 runs to 14 residues. V shed 5 bases and J shed 9 bases, with 19 bases lying between them. CDR1 SNHLY and CDR2 FYNNEI come from the germline V gene. The CDR3 loop is CASSFDSGGPQAFF. In DNA form, the CDR3 reads TGTGCCAGCAGTTTCGACTCGGGAGGACCTCAAGCTTTCTTT.

CDR3 sequence reads: CASSWDSRGGYTF. The CDR3 coding sequence is TGTGCCAGCAGTTGGGACAGCCGCGGTGGCTACACCTTC. The gene calls are TRBV12-3 or TRBV12-4 and TRBJ1-2; TRBD1 agrees at 7 bases. Trimming cost V 4 bases and J 7 bases; bases outside gene matches: 6. CDR3 length: 13 amino acids.

This clonotype has only a few counts. This chain joins TRBV24-1 and TRBJ2-2; 9 bases are shared with TRBD1. The ends lost 4 bases at V and 3 bases at J; junction bases unmatched: 5. The V gene's germline CDR1 is KGHDR and CDR2 SFDVKD. The CDR3 is 16 residues long. The CDR3 nucleotides are TGTGCCACCAGTGACAGACAGGGGGTGGACACCGGGGAGCTGTTTTTT. Its protein is CATSDRQGVDTGELFF.

The genes are TRBV9 and TRBJ2-1; 14 bases fit TRBD2. V was clipped by 3 bases and J by 0 bases; unmatched bases: 8. Germline V gives CDR1 SGDLS, CDR2 YYNGEE. The CDR3 sequence is 19 residues long. The CDR3 region has the DNA TGTGCCAGCAGCGACGGGACTAGCGGGAGTAGAGTCTCCTACAATGAGCAGTTCTTC. Protein product: CASSDGTSGSRVSYNEQFF.

This clonotype was seen only a few times. V is TRBV4-2 and J is TRBJ2-7, with a weak D call TRBD2 (6 bases). The CDR3 runs to 13 residues. V lost 0 bases and J lost 9, with 12 bases in between. CDR1 LGHNA and CDR2 YNFKEQ come from the germline V gene. CDR3 in amino acids: CASSQERRDRQYF. CDR3 nucleotides: TGTGCCAGCAGCCAAGAGAGGAGGGATCGGCAGTACTTC.

The rearrangement uses TRBV7-9 and TRBJ2-1; 9 bases are a match to TRBD2. The CDR3 sequence is 16 residues long. V lost 5 bases and J lost 7; bases outside the gene matches: 12. Germline CDR1 and CDR2: SEHNR and FQNEAQ (reference sequence). This CDR3 reads CASSLSIGLALNEQFF. The CDR3 bases are TGTGCCAGCAGCCTAAGTATAGGACTAGCGCTTAATGAGCAGTTCTTC.

The table lists this clonotype with a few counts. This CDR3 reads CASSVEDSGETQYF. CDR3 nucleotide sequence: TGTGCCAGCAGCGTAGAAGATTCAGGGGAGACCCAGTACTTC. This chain links TRBV9 with TRBJ2-5; maybe TRBD1 (5 bases). Germline CDR1 SGDLS, CDR2 YYNGEE. CDR3 length: 14 amino acids. V lost 0 bases, J lost 5 bases, and 11 bases lay in between.

The chain employs TRBV20-1 and TRBJ1-4; 8 bases match TRBD1. CDR1 DFQATT and CDR2 SNEGSKA come from the germline V gene (reference sequence). V shed 5 bases and J 0 bases; nucleotides not matched to a gene: 5. This CDR3 spans 15 amino acids. CDR3 in DNA: TGCAGTGCTCGGGACAGGCCTACAACTAATGAAAAACTGTTTTTT. Translating it yields CSARDRPTTNEKLFF.

This clonotype has only a few counts. CDR3 sequence (DNA): TGTGCCAGCAGCTCTCCAGAAACAGGTGGGGCCTACGAGCAGTACTTC. Its translation is CASSSPETGGAYEQYF. This chain joins TRBV9 and TRBJ2-7; D perhaps matches TRBD1 (5 bases). CDR1 and CDR2 from the germline V gene are SGDLS and YYNGEE. V was clipped by 4 bases and J by 2 bases, with 19 bases between them. The CDR3 consists of 16 residues.

This clonotype was picked up many times. The rearrangement links TRBV7-9 to TRBJ2-7, with a weak D call TRBD2 (5 bases). CDR3 length equals 14 residues. Trimming removed 5 bases at V and 3 bases at J, with 14 bases between. Looked up from germline, CDR1 is SEHNR and CDR2 is FQNEAQ (reference sequence). CDR3 sequence: CASSPGGSHYEQYF. DNA of the CDR3: TGTGCCAGCAGCCCAGGCGGGTCCCACTACGAGCAGTACTTC.

V gene TRBV4-3 combines with J gene TRBJ2-7, with D perhaps given as TRBD1 or TRBD2 (5 bases each). Germline CDR1 reads LGHNA; CDR2 reads YSLEER. V was pared by 5 bases and J by 1 base, with 15 bases between. The CDR3 length is 15 residues. CDR3 coding DNA: TGCGCCAGCAGCGAAATCCGGGACGGATCCTACGAGCAGTACTTC. Its protein is CASSEIRDGSYEQYF.

V gene TRBV20-1 combines with J gene TRBJ2-7; D uncertain. The CDR3 contains 13 residues. V was clipped by 0 bases and J by 3 bases, with 9 bases between them. Germline V gene sequence: CDR1 DFQATT, CDR2 SNEGSKA (reference sequence). The CDR3 bases are TGCAGTGCTAGAGAATTTTCCGGCTACGAGCAGTACTTC. It yields the protein CSAREFSGYEQYF.

This clonotype was observed at least ten times. This sequence joins TRBV7-6 and TRBJ1-1; D not resolved. CDR1 and CDR2 from the germline V gene are SGHVS and FNYEAQ. V was pared by 1 base and J by 4 bases, with 7 bases between. This CDR3 region has 13 residues. The CDR3 here is CASSLVLATEAFF. The CDR3 DNA sequence: TGTGCCAGCAGCTTAGTTTTGGCCACTGAAGCTTTCTTT.

This clonotype came up a few times. This chain connects TRBV5-1 to TRBJ1-1, with D perhaps TRBD1 (6 bases). CDR3 length equals 14 residues. Trimming took off 4 bases at V and 6 bases at J, with 16 bases between the two ends. Germline CDR1 SGHRS, CDR2 YFSETQ. The CDR3: CASSPAPGAAEAFF. The DNA of the CDR3 is TGCGCCAGCAGCCCGGCCCCGGGGGCCGCTGAAGCTTTCTTT.